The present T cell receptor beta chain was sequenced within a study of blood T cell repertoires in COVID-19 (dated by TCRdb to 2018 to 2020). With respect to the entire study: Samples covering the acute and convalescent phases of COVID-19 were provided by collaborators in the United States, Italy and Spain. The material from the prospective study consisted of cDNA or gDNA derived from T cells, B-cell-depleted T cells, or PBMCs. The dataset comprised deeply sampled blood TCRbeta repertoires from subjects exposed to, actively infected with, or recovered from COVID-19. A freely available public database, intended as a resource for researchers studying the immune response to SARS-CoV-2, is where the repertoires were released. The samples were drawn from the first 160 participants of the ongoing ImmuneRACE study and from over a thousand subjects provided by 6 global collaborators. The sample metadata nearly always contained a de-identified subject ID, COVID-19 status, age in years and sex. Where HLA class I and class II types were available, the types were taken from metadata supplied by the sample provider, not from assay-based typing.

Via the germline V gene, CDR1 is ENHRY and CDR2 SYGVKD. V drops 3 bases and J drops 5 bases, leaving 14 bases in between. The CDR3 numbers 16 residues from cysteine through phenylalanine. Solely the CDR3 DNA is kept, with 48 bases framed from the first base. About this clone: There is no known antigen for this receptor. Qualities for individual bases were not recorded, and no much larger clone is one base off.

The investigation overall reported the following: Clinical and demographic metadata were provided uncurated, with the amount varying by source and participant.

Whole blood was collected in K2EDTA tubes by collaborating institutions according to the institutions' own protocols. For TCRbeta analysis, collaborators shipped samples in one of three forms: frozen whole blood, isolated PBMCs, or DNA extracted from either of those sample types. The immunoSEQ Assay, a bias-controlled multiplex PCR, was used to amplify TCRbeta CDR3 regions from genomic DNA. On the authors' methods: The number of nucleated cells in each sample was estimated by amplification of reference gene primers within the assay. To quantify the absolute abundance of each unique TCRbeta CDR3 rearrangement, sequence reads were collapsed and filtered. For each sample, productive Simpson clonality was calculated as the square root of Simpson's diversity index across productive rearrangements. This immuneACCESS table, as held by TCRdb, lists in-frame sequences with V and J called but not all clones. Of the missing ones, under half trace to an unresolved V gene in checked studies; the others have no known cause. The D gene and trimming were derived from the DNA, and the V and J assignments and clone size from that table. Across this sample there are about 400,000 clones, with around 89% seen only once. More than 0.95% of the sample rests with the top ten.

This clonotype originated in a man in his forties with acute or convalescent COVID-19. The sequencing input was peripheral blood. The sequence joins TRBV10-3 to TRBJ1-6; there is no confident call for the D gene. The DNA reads TGTGCCATCAGTGAAAATGCCTCGAGGAATAATTCACCCCTCCACTTT. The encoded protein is CAISENASRNNSPLHF.